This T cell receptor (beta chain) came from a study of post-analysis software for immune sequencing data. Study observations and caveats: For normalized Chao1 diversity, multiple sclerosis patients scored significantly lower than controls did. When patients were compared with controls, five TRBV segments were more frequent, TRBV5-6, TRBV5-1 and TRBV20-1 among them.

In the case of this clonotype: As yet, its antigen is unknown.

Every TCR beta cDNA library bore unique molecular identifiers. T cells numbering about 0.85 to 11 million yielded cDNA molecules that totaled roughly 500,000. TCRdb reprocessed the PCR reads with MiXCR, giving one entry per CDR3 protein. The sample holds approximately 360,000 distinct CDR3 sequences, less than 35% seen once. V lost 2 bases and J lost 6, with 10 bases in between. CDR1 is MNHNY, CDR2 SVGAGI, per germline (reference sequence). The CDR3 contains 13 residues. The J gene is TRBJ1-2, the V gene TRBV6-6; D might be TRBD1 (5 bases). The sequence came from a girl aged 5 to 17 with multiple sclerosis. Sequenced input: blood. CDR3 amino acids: CASSYRGSNGYTF. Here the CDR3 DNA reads TGTGCCAGCAGTTACAGGGGTTCCAATGGCTACACCTTC.